Listed below are T cell receptor beta chains from one sample, sequenced in a study of T cells in Graves' hyperthyroidism and ophthalmopathy. TCRdb fed the multiplex PCR reads into MiXCR, producing one record per CDR3 protein. This table holds roughly 800,000 distinct CDR3 sequences, around 39% found once. Material: blood. All receptors come from a man aged 18 to 30 with Graves' hyperthyroidism. Each CDR3 is given with its conserved first and last residue. D genes are given only for firm matches. Only part of the rows carry a size: once, few, many, or a class if the clone is expanded.

d_gene,abundance,v_gene,j_gene,CDR3nt,CDR3aa
NA,NA,TRBV11-2,TRBJ2-7,TGTGCCAGCAGCTTAAGGGTCTCCGAGCAGTACTTC,CASSLRVSEQYF
NA,NA,TRBV29-1,TRBJ1-5,TGCAGCGCCGGGGGGGGGAAGACTCAGCCCCAGCATTTT,CSAGGGKTQPQHF
TRBD2,NA,TRBV2,TRBJ2-2,TGTGCCAGTAGCTTGGGACTAGCGGGAGAGGGGGAGCTGTTTTTT,CASSLGLAGEGELFF
NA,NA,TRBV29-1,TRBJ2-5,TGCAGCGTAGACGCCAGGGGTAGAGGTACTGAAGAGACCCAGTACTTC,CSVDARGRGTEETQYF
NA,NA,TRBV6-6,TRBJ2-5,TGTGCCATCAGTGTAGGGAGGACGGAGACCCAGTACTTC,CAISVGRTETQYF
TRBD1,NA,TRBV25-1,TRBJ1-2,TGTGCCAGCAGTGAATTCCCCGGGACAGACTATGGCTACACCTTC,CASSEFPGTDYGYTF
NA,many,TRBV29-1,TRBJ1-5,TGCAGCCCATGGGGAACTACCACCCATCAGCCCCAGCATTTT,CSPWGTTTHQPQHF
TRBD2,NA,TRBV2,TRBJ2-7,TGTGCCAGCGAAGCAGCCCTAGCGGTCTACAATGAGCAGTACTTC,CASEAALAVYNEQYF
NA,many,TRBV29-1,TRBJ2-2,TGCAGCGTTCAACGGCCGAACACCGGGGAGCTGTTTTTT,CSVQRPNTGELFF
TRBD2,many,TRBV7-9,TRBJ2-7,TGTGCCAGCAGCATCGGACTAGCGGGGACCTACGAGCAGTACTTC,CASSIGLAGTYEQYF
NA,many,TRBV20-1,TRBJ1-1,TGCAATACGGGCCGGGACGGCACTGAAGCTTTCTTT,CNTGRDGTEAFF
NA,NA,TRBV25-1,TRBJ1-1,TGTGCCAGCTGGGGACAGAACACTGAAGCTTTCTTT,CASWGQNTEAFF
NA,many,TRBV15,TRBJ1-4,TGTGCCACCAGCGGAACAGGGTTTGAGAGCGAAAAACTGTTTTTT,CATSGTGFESEKLFF
NA,NA,TRBV5-6,TRBJ2-5,TGTGCCAGCAGCCCGCACGAGACCGGCGCGGAGACCCAGTACTTC,CASSPHETGAETQYF
TRBD2,NA,TRBV7-2,TRBJ2-7,TGTGCCAGCAGCTTAGCCGGGGGGGCTGTCGAACAGTACTTC,CASSLAGGAVEQYF
NA,NA,TRBV11-2,TRBJ2-7,TGTGCCAGCAGCTTGAGGACATACACCTACGAGCAGTACTTC,CASSLRTYTYEQYF
NA,few,TRBV20-1,TRBJ2-5,TGCAGTGTCCCACTTTCTAACCCCCAGACCCAGTACTTC,CSVPLSNPQTQYF
NA,many,TRBV2,TRBJ1-2,TGTGCCAGCAGTCCGGGCCTCCTTGCTGGTGGCTACACCTTC,CASSPGLLAGGYTF
NA,NA,TRBV7-2,TRBJ2-7,TGTGCCAGCAGCTCGCAGGCCCACGAGCAGTACTTC,CASSSQAHEQYF
TRBD1,few,TRBV12-3/TRBV12-4,TRBJ1-2,TGTGCCAGCACCACCCGAGACCCGGGACAGGCGAACTATGGCTACACCTTC,CASTTRDPGQANYGYTF
NA,many,TRBV7-8,TRBJ2-2,TGTGCCAGCAGCTTCGGGGTCGTGGGGACCGGGGAGCTGTTTTTT,CASSFGVVGTGELFF
NA,NA,TRBV4-1,TRBJ1-1,TGCGCCAGCAGCCAAGCAGGGGATCACACTGAAGCTTTCTTT,CASSQAGDHTEAFF
NA,NA,TRBV5-6,TRBJ1-2,TGTGCCAGCAGCAGGCGCGACAGCTCTAACTATGGCTACACCTTC,CASSRRDSSNYGYTF
NA,few,TRBV20-1,TRBJ1-6,TGCAGTGCTAGAGATATTGTAAGAGGGGATAGTTCACCCCTCCACTTT,CSARDIVRGDSSPLHF
TRBD1,once,TRBV20-1,TRBJ2-7,TGCAGTGCTAGAGGGGACAGCGAGCAGTACTTC,CSARGDSEQYF
NA,many,TRBV29-1,TRBJ2-2,TGCAGCGTTTCAGGGAACACCGGGGAGCTGTTTTTT,CSVSGNTGELFF
NA,NA,TRBV15,TRBJ2-5,TGTGCCACCAGCAGCCCCTCGGACAGCCAGTACTTC,CATSSPSDSQYF
NA,NA,TRBV5-6,TRBJ2-2,TGTGCCAGCAGCTTCCTTAGGGAGAGCACCGGGGAGCTGTTTTTT,CASSFLRESTGELFF
TRBD1,NA,TRBV7-2,TRBJ1-1,TGTGCCAGCAGCTCAGTCGCGGGACAGGGGACTATCTTTAGGAACACTGAAGCTTTCTTT,CASSSVAGQGTIFRNTEAFF
NA,NA,TRBV7-9,TRBJ1-2,TGTGCCAGCAGCCTCTACCGGGGTAAAAACTATGGCTACACCTTC,CASSLYRGKNYGYTF
TRBD1,few,TRBV5-1,TRBJ2-5,TGCGCCAGCAGCCAACAGGGGTGGGAAGAGACCCAGTACTTC,CASSQQGWEETQYF